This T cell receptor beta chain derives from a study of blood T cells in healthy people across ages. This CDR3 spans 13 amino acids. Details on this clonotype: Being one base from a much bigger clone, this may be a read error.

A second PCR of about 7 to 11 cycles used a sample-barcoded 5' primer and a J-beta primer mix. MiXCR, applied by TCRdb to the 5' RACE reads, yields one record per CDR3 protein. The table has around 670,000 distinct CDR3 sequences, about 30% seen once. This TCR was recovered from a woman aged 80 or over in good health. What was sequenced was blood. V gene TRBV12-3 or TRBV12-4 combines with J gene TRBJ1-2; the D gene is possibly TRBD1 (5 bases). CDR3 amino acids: CASSRITGYGHTF. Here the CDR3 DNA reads TGTGCCAGCAGCCGTATCACAGGCTATGGCCACACCTTC.